The 17 T cell receptor beta chains reported below all come from one sample, sequenced in a study of cytomegalovirus exposure and HLA in healthy donors (dated by TCRdb to 2016 to 2017). The library was obtained by the immunoSEQ multiplex PCR assay. For the multiplex PCR, a mixture combining 60 forward primers for TCR Vbeta segments and 13 reverse primers for TCR Jbeta segments was used. TCRdb took over this immuneACCESS table, retaining in-frame rearrangements with V and J assigned. Such tables are incomplete; in checked studies, under half of the missing clones stem from an unresolved V gene, and the remainder is unexplained. The table for this sample lists under 250,000 clones; over 75% of them were counted only once. Around 1.2% of the sample is in the top ten clones. The sequencing sample was made of PBMCs. All receptors come from a human donor in good health.

This rearrangement joins TRBV7-9 to TRBJ1-2; D uncertain. Germline CDR1 is SEHNR and CDR2 is FQNEAQ (reference sequence). The CDR3 length is 12 residues. Trimming pared 2 bases from V and 8 bases from J, leaving 9 bases between. Written as DNA, the CDR3 is TGTGCCAGCAGCTTATATCTCGAGGGCTACACCTTC. Translated: CASSLYLEGYTF.

The chain couples TRBV2 to TRBJ1-5, with D possibly matching TRBD1 (5 bases). The ends were cut back, 7 bases at V and 0 bases at J, with 13 bases in the middle. The CDR3 extends over 15 amino acids. Looked up from germline, CDR1 is SNHLY and CDR2 is FYNNEI. The CDR3 DNA reads TGTGCCAGCACCCTGGAGGGGACTAGCAATCAGCCCCAGCATTTT. It is translated as CASTLEGTSNQPQHF.

This clone was seen just once. The V call is TRBV29-1, the J call TRBJ2-7; 7 nucleotides match TRBD1. V lost 5 bases to trimming and J lost 2 bases; unmatched junction nucleotides: 6. The CDR3 covers 13 residues. Germline loops: CDR1 SQVTM, CDR2 ANQGSEA. The DNA for the CDR3 is TGCAGCGTTAGACAGGGTATGGCCTACGAGCAGTACTTC. Amino acid sequence: CSVRQGMAYEQYF.

This clone was found once. V usage is TRBV7-9 and J usage is TRBJ2-7, with D perhaps TRBD2 (7 bases). The V gene's germline CDR1 is SEHNR and CDR2 FQNEAQ (reference sequence). The CDR3 is made up of 16 amino acids. Trimming left V 5 bases short and J 5 bases short, with 22 bases between. The CDR3 DNA reads TGTGCCAGCAGCGACAAAGGGGGAGGGCCGTCAAACGAGCAGTACTTC. Translation: CASSDKGGGPSNEQYF.

The CDR3 nucleotides are TGTGCCAGTAGTTCGGACAGGGCCCTCACAGATACGCAGTATTTT. Translation: CASSSDRALTDTQYF. The rearrangement links TRBV19 to TRBJ2-3; 8 nucleotides align to TRBD1. Per germline, CDR1 LNHDA and CDR2 SQIVND (reference sequence). With 5 bases clipped from V and 2 bases from J, the junction kept 6 bases outside the gene matches. CDR3 length: 15 amino acids. Looking up the rest from reference TRBV19 and TRBJ2-3 gives the full variable domain: DGGITQSPKYLFRKEGQNVTLSCEQNLNHDAMYWYRQDPGQGLRLIYYSQIVNDFQKGDIAEGYSVSREKKESFPLTVTSAQKNPTAFYLCASSSDRALTDTQYFGPGTRLTVL.

V gene TRBV11-2 combines with J gene TRBJ2-5; no reliable D call. V was clipped by 5 bases and J by 5 bases, with 15 bases between them. Germline V lookup: CDR1 SGHAT, CDR2 FQNNGV. The CDR3 consists of 14 residues. CDR3 sequence: CASSPPGSSETQYF. In DNA form, the CDR3 reads TGTGCCAGCAGCCCCCCCGGGTCCTCGGAGACCCAGTACTTC.

V usage is TRBV7-9 and J usage is TRBJ1-2; TRBD1 matches at 7 bases. The CDR3 extends over 16 amino acids. Germline V gene sequence: CDR1 SEHNR, CDR2 FQNEAQ (reference sequence). Unmatched junction bases numbered 10, after V lost 4 bases and J lost 2 bases. CDR3: CASSSAPGQRNYGYTF. DNA for the CDR3: TGTGCCAGCAGCTCCGCCCCGGGACAGAGAAACTATGGCTACACCTTC.

This sequence joins TRBV27 and TRBJ2-7, with TRBD2 as a possible D gene (5 bases). CDR3 length: 13 amino acids. Trimming stripped 8 bases from V and 3 bases from J, with 14 bases between. Per germline, CDR1 MNHEY and CDR2 SMNVEV (reference sequence). The CDR3 DNA reads TGTGCCAGCCGGCTAGGTAGCGTCTACGAGCAGTACTTC. Protein product: CASRLGSVYEQYF.

In this sample, this clone turned up once. The chain carries TRBV19 and TRBJ2-5, with D perhaps matching TRBD2 (5 bases). Trimming pared 7 bases from V and 5 bases from J, leaving 8 bases between. The CDR3 is 11 amino acids. Germline CDR1 is LNHDA and CDR2 is SQIVND (reference sequence). DNA for the CDR3: TGTGCCAGTAAGGCGGGTGAGACCCAGTACTTC. Its protein is CASKAGETQYF.

J is TRBJ2-7 and V is TRBV28, with 7 bases lining up with TRBD2. Germline lookup yields CDR1 MDHEN and CDR2 SYDVKM. The V gene end was trimmed by 2 bases and the J gene end by 3 bases; junction bases not matched to a gene: 7. CDR3 size: 15 residues. CDR3 in DNA: TGTGCCAGCAGTTTAGGTTCGGGAGGTTACTACGAGCAGTACTTC. Its protein is CASSLGSGGYYEQYF.

The J gene is TRBJ2-5, the V gene TRBV7-6; TRBD2 matches 12 bases. Per germline, CDR1 SGHVS and CDR2 FNYEAQ. V dropped 3 bases and J dropped 5; count of bases not matched to a gene: 13. The CDR3 is 18 residues long. CDR3 sequence (DNA): TGTGCCAGCAGCTTTGACCGGACTAGCGGGAAGGGGCGGGAGACCCAGTACTTC. This encodes CASSFDRTSGKGRETQYF.

The J gene is TRBJ1-5, the V gene TRBV5-6; 11 bases are a match to TRBD1. Germline V gene lookup returns CDR1 SGHDT and CDR2 YYEEEE. The CDR3 covers 16 residues. After removal of 0 bases from V and 2 bases from J, the junction contained 1 base not matched to a gene. CDR3 amino acids: CASSLGGQGGNQPQHF. DNA of the CDR3: TGTGCCAGCAGCTTGGGGGGACAGGGGGGCAATCAGCCCCAGCATTTT.

The gene calls are TRBV11-2 and TRBJ2-7, with D possibly being TRBD1 (6 bases). The V end lost 5 bases, the J end lost 3 bases, and 14 bases lay between the germline ends. Germline V lookup: CDR1 SGHAT, CDR2 FQNNGV. This CDR3 is built from 14 residues. CDR3 nucleotide sequence: TGTGCCAGCAGCGCGACCGGGACAAACTACGAGCAGTACTTC. Its translation is CASSATGTNYEQYF.

The chain recombines TRBV5-1 with TRBJ2-1, with TRBD1 matching 12 bases. The CDR3 sequence is 17 residues long. The V gene's germline CDR1 is SGHRS and CDR2 YFSETQ. J gave up 6 bases and V 4 bases, and 11 bases lay outside the gene matches. CDR3 sequence (DNA): TGCGCCAGCAGCCCAAAATCCCGGGACAGGGGGCGCAATGAGCAGTTCTTC. Amino acid sequence: CASSPKSRDRGRNEQFF.

The V and J genes are TRBV7-3 and TRBJ1-2; perhaps TRBD1 as D (5 bases). The CDR3 covers 12 residues. In germline, CDR1 is SGHTA, CDR2 FQGTGA. Deletions cut 2 bases from V and 8 bases from J, with 9 bases between. This chain's CDR3 is CASSLDSTGYTF. Here the CDR3 DNA reads TGTGCCAGCAGCTTAGACAGTACCGGCTACACCTTC.

A note on this clone: The same CDR3 arises from other DNA sequences in this sample as well. This sequence joins TRBV9 and TRBJ2-7; 11 bases are a match to TRBD2. In germline, CDR1 is SGDLS, CDR2 YYNGEE. J was trimmed by 4 bases and V by 4 bases; bases with no gene match: 10. The CDR3 sequence is 16 residues long. CDR3 protein: CASSPLGTSGPYEQYF. As DNA, the CDR3 is TGTGCCAGCAGCCCGCTGGGGACTAGCGGACCATACGAGCAGTACTTC.

CDR3 nucleotide sequence: TGTGCCAGCACAAGTTGGCGGGACTCCTACGAGCAGTACTTC. It specifies CASTSWRDSYEQYF. V gene TRBV27 combines with J gene TRBJ2-7, with D possibly TRBD2 on 6 matching bases. Trimming pared 7 bases from V and 0 bases from J, leaving 13 bases between. CDR1 is MNHEY, CDR2 SMNVEV, per germline (reference sequence). The CDR3 is 14 amino acids.